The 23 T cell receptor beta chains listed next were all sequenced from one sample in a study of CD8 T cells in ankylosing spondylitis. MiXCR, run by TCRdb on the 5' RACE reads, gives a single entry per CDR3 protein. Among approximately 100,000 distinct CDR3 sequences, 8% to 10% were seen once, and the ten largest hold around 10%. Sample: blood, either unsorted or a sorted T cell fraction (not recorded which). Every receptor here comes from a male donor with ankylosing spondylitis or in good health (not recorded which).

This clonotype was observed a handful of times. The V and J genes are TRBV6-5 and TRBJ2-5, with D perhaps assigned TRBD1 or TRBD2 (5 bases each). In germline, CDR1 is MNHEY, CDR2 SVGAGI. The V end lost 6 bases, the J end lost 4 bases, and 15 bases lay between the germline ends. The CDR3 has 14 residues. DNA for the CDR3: TGTGCCAGCAGCCAGCGGTCTAGGGGAGAGACCCAGTACTTC. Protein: CASSQRSRGETQYF.

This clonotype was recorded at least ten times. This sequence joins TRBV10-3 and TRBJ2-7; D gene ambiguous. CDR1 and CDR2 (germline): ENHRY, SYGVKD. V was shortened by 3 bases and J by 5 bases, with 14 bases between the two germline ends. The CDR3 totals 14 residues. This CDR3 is CAISDKVMGNEQYF. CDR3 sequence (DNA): TGTGCCATCAGTGATAAGGTGATGGGAAACGAGCAGTACTTC.

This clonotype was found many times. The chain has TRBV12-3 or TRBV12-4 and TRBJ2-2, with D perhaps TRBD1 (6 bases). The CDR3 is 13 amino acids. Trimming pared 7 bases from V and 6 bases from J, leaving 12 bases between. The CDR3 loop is CASIRDNSGELFF. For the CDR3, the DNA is TGTGCCAGCATTCGGGACAACTCCGGGGAGCTGTTTTTT.

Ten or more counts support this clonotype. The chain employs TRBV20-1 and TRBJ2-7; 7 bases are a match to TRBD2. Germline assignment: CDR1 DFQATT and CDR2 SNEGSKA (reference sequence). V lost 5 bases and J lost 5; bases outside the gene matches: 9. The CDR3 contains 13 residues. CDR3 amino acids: CSAGRAGVDEQYF. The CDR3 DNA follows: TGCAGTGCTGGGCGGGCGGGAGTCGACGAGCAGTACTTC.

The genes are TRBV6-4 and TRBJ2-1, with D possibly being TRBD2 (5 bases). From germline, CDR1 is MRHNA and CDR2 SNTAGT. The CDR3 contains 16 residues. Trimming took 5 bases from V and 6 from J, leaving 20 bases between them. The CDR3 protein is CASSPGPLRGSNEQFF. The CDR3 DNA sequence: TGTGCCAGCAGTCCCGGTCCTCTTCGAGGGAGCAATGAGCAGTTCTTC.

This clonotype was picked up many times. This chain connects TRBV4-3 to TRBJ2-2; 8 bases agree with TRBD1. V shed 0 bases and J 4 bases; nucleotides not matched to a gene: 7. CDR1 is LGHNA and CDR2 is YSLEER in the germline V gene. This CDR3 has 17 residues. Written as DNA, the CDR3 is TGCGCCAGCAGCCAAGAAGTTAACAGGGGGATCACCGGGGAGCTGTTTTTT. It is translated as CASSQEVNRGITGELFF.

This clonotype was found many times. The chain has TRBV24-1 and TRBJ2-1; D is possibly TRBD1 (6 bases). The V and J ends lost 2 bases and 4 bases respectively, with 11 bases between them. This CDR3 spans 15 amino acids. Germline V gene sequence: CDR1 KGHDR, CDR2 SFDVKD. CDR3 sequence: CATSDSTGPYNEQFF. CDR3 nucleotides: TGTGCCACCAGTGATTCAACAGGGCCTTACAATGAGCAGTTCTTC.

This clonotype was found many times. The CDR3 is CASSQISPSGSSYEQYF. The DNA for the CDR3 is TGTGCCAGCAGCCAAATAAGCCCTAGCGGGAGCTCCTACGAGCAGTACTTC. The chain has TRBV4-2 and TRBJ2-7; 10 bases align to TRBD2. CDR1 is LGHNA and CDR2 is YNFKEQ in the germline V gene. V lost 2 bases and J lost 0; bases outside the gene matches: 7. The CDR3 length is 17 residues.

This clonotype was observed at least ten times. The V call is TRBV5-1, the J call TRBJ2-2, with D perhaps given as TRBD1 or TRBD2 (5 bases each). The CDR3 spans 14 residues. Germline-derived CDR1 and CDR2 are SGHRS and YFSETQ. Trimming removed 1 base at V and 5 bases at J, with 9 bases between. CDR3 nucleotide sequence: TGCGCCAGCAGCTTGCGAGGGGCTACCGGGGAGCTGTTTTTT. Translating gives CASSLRGATGELFF.

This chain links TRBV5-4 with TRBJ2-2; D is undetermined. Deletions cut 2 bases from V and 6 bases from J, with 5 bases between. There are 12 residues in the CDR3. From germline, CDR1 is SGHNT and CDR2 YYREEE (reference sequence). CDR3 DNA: TGTGCCAGCAGCTTTGATTCCGGGGAGCTGTTTTTT. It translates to CASSFDSGELFF.

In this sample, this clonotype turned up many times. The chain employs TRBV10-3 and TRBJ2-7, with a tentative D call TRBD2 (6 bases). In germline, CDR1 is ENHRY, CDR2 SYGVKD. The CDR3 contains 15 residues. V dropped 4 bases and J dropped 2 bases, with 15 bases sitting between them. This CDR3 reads CAISGAAAGPYEQYF. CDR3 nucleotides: TGTGCCATCAGTGGAGCTGCCGCGGGACCCTACGAGCAGTACTTC.

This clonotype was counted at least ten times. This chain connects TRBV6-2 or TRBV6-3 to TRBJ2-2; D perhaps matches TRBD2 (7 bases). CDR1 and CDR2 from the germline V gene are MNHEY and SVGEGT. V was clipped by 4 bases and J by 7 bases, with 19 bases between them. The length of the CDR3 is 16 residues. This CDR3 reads CASSLLPGGPNGELFF. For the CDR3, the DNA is TGTGCCAGCAGTTTACTCCCCGGGGGGCCGAACGGGGAGCTGTTTTTT.

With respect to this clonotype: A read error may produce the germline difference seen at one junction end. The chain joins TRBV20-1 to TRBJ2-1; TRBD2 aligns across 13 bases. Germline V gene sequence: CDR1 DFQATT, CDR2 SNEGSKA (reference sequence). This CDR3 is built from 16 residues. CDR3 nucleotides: TGCAGTGCGTCGAGCGCCGGGACTAGCGGGATCAATGCGCAGTTCTTC. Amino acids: CSASSAGTSGINAQFF.

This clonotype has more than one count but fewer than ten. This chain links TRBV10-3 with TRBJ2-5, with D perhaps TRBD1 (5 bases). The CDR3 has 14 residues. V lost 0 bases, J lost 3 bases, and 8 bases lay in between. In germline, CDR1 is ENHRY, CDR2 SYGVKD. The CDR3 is CAISESKGKETQYF. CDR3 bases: TGTGCCATCAGTGAGTCAAAGGGGAAAGAGACCCAGTACTTC.

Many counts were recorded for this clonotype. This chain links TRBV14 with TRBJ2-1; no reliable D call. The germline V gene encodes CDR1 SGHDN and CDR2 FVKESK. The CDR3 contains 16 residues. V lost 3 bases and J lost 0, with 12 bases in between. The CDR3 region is CASSQGSFSSYNEQFF. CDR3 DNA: TGTGCCAGCAGCCAGGGCTCATTTAGCTCCTACAATGAGCAGTTCTTC.

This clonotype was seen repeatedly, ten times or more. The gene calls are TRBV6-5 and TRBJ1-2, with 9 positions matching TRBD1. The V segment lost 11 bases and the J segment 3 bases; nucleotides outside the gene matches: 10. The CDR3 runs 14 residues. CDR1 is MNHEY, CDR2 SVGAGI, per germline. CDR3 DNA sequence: TGTGCCTCTCAACAAACAGGGGGCCACTATGGCTACACCTTC. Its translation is CASQQTGGHYGYTF.

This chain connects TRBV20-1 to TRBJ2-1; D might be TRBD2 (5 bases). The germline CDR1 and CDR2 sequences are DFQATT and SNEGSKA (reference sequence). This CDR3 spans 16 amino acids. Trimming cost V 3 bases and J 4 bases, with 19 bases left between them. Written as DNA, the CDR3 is TGCAGTGCTAGCCGCCCGGTAGCGTTTCTGTACAATGAGCAGTTCTTC. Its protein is CSASRPVAFLYNEQFF.

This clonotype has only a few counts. CDR3 in amino acids: CASRIGSSRIYEQYF. In DNA, the CDR3 is TGTGCCAGCAGAATCGGGTCATCCAGAATCTACGAGCAGTACTTC. The chain is built from TRBV6-1 and TRBJ2-7; D remains ambiguous. The CDR3 spans 15 residues. Germline lookup yields CDR1 MNHNS and CDR2 SASEGT. V was trimmed by 6 bases and J by 3 bases, leaving 18 bases between them.

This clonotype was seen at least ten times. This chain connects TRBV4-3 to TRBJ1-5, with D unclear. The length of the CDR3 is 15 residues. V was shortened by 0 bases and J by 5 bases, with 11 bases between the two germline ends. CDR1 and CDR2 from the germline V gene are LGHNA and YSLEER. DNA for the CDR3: TGCGCCAGCAGCCAAGATTACGGCACCTATCAGCCCCAGCATTTT. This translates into CASSQDYGTYQPQHF.

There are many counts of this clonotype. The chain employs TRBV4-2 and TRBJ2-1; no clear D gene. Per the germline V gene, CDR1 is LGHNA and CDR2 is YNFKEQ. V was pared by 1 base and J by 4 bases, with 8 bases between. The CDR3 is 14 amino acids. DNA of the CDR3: TGTGCCAGCAGCCAAGCTCCCGATTACAATGAGCAGTTCTTC. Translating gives CASSQAPDYNEQFF.

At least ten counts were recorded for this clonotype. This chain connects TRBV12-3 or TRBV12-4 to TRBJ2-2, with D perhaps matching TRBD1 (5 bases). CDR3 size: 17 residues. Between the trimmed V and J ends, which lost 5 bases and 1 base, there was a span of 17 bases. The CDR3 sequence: CASSNRQQHQNTGELFF. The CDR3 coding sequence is TGTGCCAGCAGTAACCGACAGCAACACCAGAACACCGGGGAGCTGTTTTTT.

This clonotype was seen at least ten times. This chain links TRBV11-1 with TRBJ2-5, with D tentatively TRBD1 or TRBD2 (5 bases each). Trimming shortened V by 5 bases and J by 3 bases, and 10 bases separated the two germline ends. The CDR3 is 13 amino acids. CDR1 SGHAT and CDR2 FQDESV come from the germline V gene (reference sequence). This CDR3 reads CASSLRGEETQYF. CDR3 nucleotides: TGTGCCAGCAGCCTTAGGGGAGAAGAGACCCAGTACTTC.

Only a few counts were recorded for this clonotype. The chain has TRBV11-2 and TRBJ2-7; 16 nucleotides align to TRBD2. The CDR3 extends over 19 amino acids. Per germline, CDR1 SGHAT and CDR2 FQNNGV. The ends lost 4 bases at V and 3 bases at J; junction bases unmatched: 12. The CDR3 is CASSSNTGTSGGALYEQYF. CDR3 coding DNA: TGTGCCAGCAGCTCCAACACCGGGACTAGCGGGGGGGCCCTCTACGAGCAGTACTTC.